The present TCR beta chain was sequenced within a study of cytomegalovirus exposure and HLA in healthy donors. Study-wide background: As an earlier analysis found, roughly 180 million T cells yielded 90 million to 140 million unique TCR beta sequences.

Researchers ran the PCR with 60 Vbeta and 13 Jbeta primers. This table comes from immunoSEQ multiplex PCR, and its TCRdb copy is limited to in-frame clones, with some not included. There are about 130,000 clones in the sample; about 79% occur only once, and roughly 3.5% lies in the top ten. General study results and limits: In a later analysis, at a false discovery rate of 0.05, about 17,000 TCR beta sequences matched HLA alleles.

Remarks on this clone: Its antigen is still unknown.

V was clipped by 4 bases and J by 4 bases; unmatched bases: 8. Per the germline V gene, CDR1 is SGHTA and CDR2 is FQGNSA. This CDR3 is built from 16 residues. This chain links TRBV7-2 with TRBJ2-3, with 10 bases identical to TRBD2. The sample was PBMCs. The clonotype was recovered from a woman in her 50s in good health and CMV-seronegative. This CDR3 is CASSSASGSIPDTQYF. The CDR3 DNA reads as TGTGCCAGCAGCTCCGCTAGCGGGAGTATACCAGATACGCAGTATTTT.